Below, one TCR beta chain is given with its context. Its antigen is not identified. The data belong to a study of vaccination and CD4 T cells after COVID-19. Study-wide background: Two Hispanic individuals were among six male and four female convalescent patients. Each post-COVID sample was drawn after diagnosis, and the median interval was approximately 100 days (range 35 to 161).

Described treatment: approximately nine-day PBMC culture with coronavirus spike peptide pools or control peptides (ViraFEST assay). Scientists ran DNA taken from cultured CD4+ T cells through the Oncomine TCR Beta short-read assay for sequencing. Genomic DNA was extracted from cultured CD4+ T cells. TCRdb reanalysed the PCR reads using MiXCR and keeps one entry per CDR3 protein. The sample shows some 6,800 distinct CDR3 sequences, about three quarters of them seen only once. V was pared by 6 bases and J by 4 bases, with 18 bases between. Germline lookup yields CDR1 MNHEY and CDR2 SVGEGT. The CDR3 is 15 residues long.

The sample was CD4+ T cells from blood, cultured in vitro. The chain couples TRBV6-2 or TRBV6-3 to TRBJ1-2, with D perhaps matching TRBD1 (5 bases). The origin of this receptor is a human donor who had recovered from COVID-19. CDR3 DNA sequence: TGTGCCAGCAGATTCCTCCCCGACAGCCTCTATGGCTACACCTTC. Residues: CASRFLPDSLYGYTF.